This T cell receptor beta chain is from a study of blood T cell repertoires in COVID-19. Study in general: The United States, Italy and Spain supplied acute and convalescent COVID-19 samples.

The CDR3 covers 12 residues. Trimming took off 5 bases at V and 5 bases at J, with 10 bases between the two ends. Germline V gives CDR1 GTSNPN, CDR2 SVGIG (reference sequence). The method was immunoSEQ multiplex PCR; TCRdb's version includes in-frame clones alone and lacks a portion of them. Here the sample spans some 370,000 clones, 83% being singletons. Enrolled through a virtual design, the participants were between roughly 18 and 95 years of age and came from 24 US areas. The chain joins TRBV30 to TRBJ2-1; weak D call: TRBD1 (6 bases). Sequenced input: PBMCs or T cells enriched from blood (not recorded which). This receptor was identified in a woman between 45 and 60 years old who had recovered from COVID-19. As DNA, the CDR3 is TGTGCCTGGGGGCGGACAGACAATGAGCAGTTCTTC. Amino acid sequence: CAWGRTDNEQFF.